A selection of T cell receptor beta chains follows, all from one sample in a study of blood T cell repertoires in COVID-19. TCRdb's copy holds only in-frame clones and misses some; the assay was immunoSEQ multiplex PCR. The data hold a few hundred thousand clones, with roughly 88% observed a single time. Sequencing was done on a sample of peripheral blood. These receptors all come from a young woman who had recovered from COVID-19. Each CDR3 is given with its conserved first and last residue. Each record gives: clone size, J gene, V gene, D gene, CDR3 DNA, CDR3 protein. The D gene is left open where the match is weak. A row's size may be missing; if present it is once, few, many or a size class.

.	TRBJ2-7	TRBV7-9	TRBD1	TGTGCCAGCAGCTTTCCGGACAGGGGGTCATACGAGCAGTACTTC	CASSFPDRGSYEQYF
.	TRBJ2-5	TRBV28	.	TGTGCCAGCAGTTTAGGGAGGCCGGAAGAGACCCAGTACTTC	CASSLGRPEETQYF
.	TRBJ1-2	TRBV6-5	TRBD1	TGTGCCAGCAGAGACCGGGACAGGGTGGGTAGCTACACCTTC	CASRDRDRVGSYTF
.	TRBJ1-5	TRBV15	TRBD1	TGTGCCACCAGCAGAGATCGACAGGGGGCTTCGGTTCAGCCCCAGCATTTT	CATSRDRQGASVQPQHF
.	TRBJ1-1	TRBV29-1	.	TGCAGCGCCGGACAGCATAACACTGAAGCTTTCTTT	CSAGQHNTEAFF
.	TRBJ2-1	TRBV7-6	TRBD1	TGTGCCAGCAGCCCCGAGGGGACAGGGGGTTTGTATGAGCAGTTCTTC	CASSPEGTGGLYEQFF
.	TRBJ2-1	TRBV5-4	TRBD2	TGTGCCGTTGGAGGAGGCGGGGGAGTGGGCAATGAGCAGTTCTTC	CAVGGGGGVGNEQFF
.	TRBJ2-7	TRBV21-1	.	TGTGCCAGCAGCCACCGGGACAGGGTCGACGAGCAGTACTTC	CASSHRDRVDEQYF
.	TRBJ2-2	TRBV6-5	TRBD1	TGTGCCAGCAGCGACAGGGGGTCCGGGGAGCTGTTTTTT	CASSDRGSGELFF
.	TRBJ1-5	TRBV6-5	.	TGTGCCAGCACCACCAGGCCAGGTCAAGGGCCCCAGCATTTT	CASTTRPGQGPQHF
.	TRBJ2-1	TRBV3-1/TRBV3-2	TRBD1	TGTGCCAGCAGCCCAGGACAGGGAAGGGGTGAGCAGTTCTTC	CASSPGQGRGEQFF
.	TRBJ2-5	TRBV18	TRBD2	TGTGCCAGCTCGCCGACTAGCGGGGGAGAGACCCAGTACTTC	CASSPTSGGETQYF
.	TRBJ2-5	TRBV7-3	TRBD2	TGTGCCAGCAGCGAGCGGGGGGGAACAGAGACCCAGTACTTC	CASSERGGTETQYF
.	TRBJ2-5	TRBV6-2/TRBV6-3	TRBD1	TGTGCCAGCAGTTACTCACTGGGACAGGCGGCACATCAAGAGACCCAGTACTTC	CASSYSLGQAAHQETQYF
.	TRBJ1-4	TRBV6-5	TRBD1	TGTGCCAGCAGTTATAACAGGGGGGTGGGGAAACTGTTTTTT	CASSYNRGVGKLFF
.	TRBJ2-5	TRBV14	.	TGTGCCAGCAGTTCCCCCGGGGTAAAGACCCAGTACTTC	CASSSPGVKTQYF
.	TRBJ1-2	TRBV19	TRBD1	TGTGCCAGTAGCGACCGGGACAGGGGTAACTATGGCTACACCTTC	CASSDRDRGNYGYTF
.	TRBJ2-3	TRBV6-6	TRBD1	TGTGCCAGCAGTAAAGGACAGGGAAGCACAGATACGCAGTATTTT	CASSKGQGSTDTQYF
.	TRBJ1-5	TRBV6-5	TRBD1	TGTGCCAGCAGGCCGGGACAGGGAGGAAGTCAGCCCCAGCATTTT	CASRPGQGGSQPQHF
few	TRBJ2-7	TRBV14	TRBD1	TGTGCCAGCAGCCGGACAGGGGAAGGAGGAGGGCAGTACTTC	CASSRTGEGGGQYF
.	TRBJ1-5	TRBV19	TRBD1	TGTGCCAGTAGGGACAGGACCTTCAATCAGCCCCAGCATTTT	CASRDRTFNQPQHF
.	TRBJ2-5	TRBV30	.	TGTGCCTGGAGTATCTTCCAGGAGACCCAGTACTTC	CAWSIFQETQYF
.	TRBJ2-2	TRBV5-1	TRBD1	TGCGCCAGCAGCTTGGGATCGGGACAGGGGGTGTTTTTT	CASSLGSGQGVFF
.	TRBJ2-1	TRBV6-6	TRBD2	TGTGCCAGCATGGTGGGGGGGTACAATGAGCAGTTCTTC	CASMVGGYNEQFF
.	TRBJ2-1	TRBV19	TRBD1	TGTGCCAGTAGTTCCGGGACAGACTCCTACAATGAGCAGTTCTTC	CASSSGTDSYNEQFF
few	TRBJ2-2	TRBV7-3	TRBD2	TGTGCCAGCAGCCCCGGGGGGACGAACACCGGGGAGCTGTTTTTT	CASSPGGTNTGELFF
.	TRBJ1-1	TRBV5-1	TRBD1	TGCGCCAGCAGCACCCCGGGACAGGGGGTGACTGAAGCTTTCTTT	CASSTPGQGVTEAFF
few	TRBJ2-6	TRBV24-1	.	TGTGCCACCAGTGATCCCACGGGTCTCAACGTCCTGACTTTC	CATSDPTGLNVLTF
few	TRBJ1-2	TRBV5-1	.	TGCGCCAGCAGACCGCCTATCTCCACCTATGGCTACACCTTC	CASRPPISTYGYTF
once	TRBJ1-1	TRBV20-1	.	TGCAGTGCGCGAGTTGAAGCTTTCTTT	CSARVEAFF
.	TRBJ2-1	TRBV3-1/TRBV3-2	.	TGTGCCAGCAGCCAAGCCCGGGGGACTCACAATGAGCAGTTCTTC	CASSQARGTHNEQFF
.	TRBJ1-3	TRBV9	.	TGTGCCAGCAGCGTAGATCTCTCTGGAAACACCATATATTTT	CASSVDLSGNTIYF
.	TRBJ2-7	TRBV11-2	TRBD1	TGTGCCAGCAGCTTAGATTCACAGGGGGCTTACGAGCAGTACTTC	CASSLDSQGAYEQYF
.	TRBJ2-1	TRBV5-1	TRBD2	TGCGCCAGCAGCTTGGCCGCGCCAACTAGCGGGGATATCTACAATGAGCAGTTCTTC	CASSLAAPTSGDIYNEQFF
.	TRBJ2-7	TRBV21-1	.	TGTGCCACCACGACAATAAGGCAGGCGAGCTCCTACGAGCAGTACTTC	CATTTIRQASSYEQYF
once	TRBJ2-3	TRBV7-3	TRBD1	TGTGCCAGCAGCTTAGGGACAGGGAGGGATACGCAGTATTTT	CASSLGTGRDTQYF
.	TRBJ2-2	TRBV4-1	TRBD1	TGCGCCAGCAGCCGCGACCGGGACAGGGGTGTTATCGGGGAGCTGTTTTTT	CASSRDRDRGVIGELFF
.	TRBJ2-7	TRBV20-1	.	TGCAGTGGTATTGAGGGGGGAAGCTCCTACGAGCAGTACTTC	CSGIEGGSSYEQYF
once	TRBJ2-3	TRBV5-1	TRBD1	TGCGCCAGCAGCATAACCGGGACAGGGGTCGGAGATACGCAGTATTTT	CASSITGTGVGDTQYF
.	TRBJ2-1	TRBV21-1	.	TGTGCCAGCAGCAAAGACAGGGGGAACGGCAATGAGCAGTTCTTC	CASSKDRGNGNEQFF
.	TRBJ1-5	TRBV2	.	TGTGCCAGCAGTGGATTTTGGGGGCGTAATCAGCCCCAGCATTTT	CASSGFWGRNQPQHF
.	TRBJ1-1	TRBV7-9	.	TGTGCCAGCAGCTTAACCAGTCTGAACACTGAAGCTTTCTTT	CASSLTSLNTEAFF